These 20 T cell receptor beta chains originate from one sample sequenced in a study of control samples from healthy donors and cancer patients. Clones were read by immunoSEQ multiplex PCR, and TCRdb kept only the in-frame ones, dropping some. The data show some 250,000 clones, with roughly 87% seen just once and about 14% held by the top ten. Sequencing was done on a sample of PBMCs. Receptors originate from a woman aged 60 to 75 with lung cancer.

This clone was seen just once. This chain links TRBV7-8 with TRBJ2-1, with 9 bases lining up with TRBD2. Germline CDR1 is SGHVS and CDR2 is FQNEAQ. V shed 5 bases, J shed 4 bases, and the junction held 9 bases outside the gene matches. This CDR3 is built from 16 residues. The CDR3 DNA reads TGTGCCAGCAGCGGGGGGGGCCTAGCGGGGTACAATGAGCAGTTCTTC. It codes for CASSGGGLAGYNEQFF.

The V gene is TRBV28, the J gene TRBJ2-3, with TRBD2 as a possible D gene (6 bases). This CDR3 comprises 16 residues. The germline V and J ends were trimmed by 6 bases and 2 bases, with 18 bases remaining between them. Germline V gives CDR1 MDHEN, CDR2 SYDVKM. The CDR3 DNA follows: TGTGCCAGCAGGGCCCCGGGGGTGGGGATCACAGATACGCAGTATTTT. This sequence encodes CASRAPGVGITDTQYF.

The gene calls are TRBV28 and TRBJ1-1, with D hard to call. Germline CDR1 MDHEN, CDR2 SYDVKM. The CDR3 is 15 residues long. Deletions cut 5 bases from V and 0 bases from J, with 13 bases between. The CDR3 sequence is CASSSPGSLNTEAFF. In nucleotides, the CDR3 is TGTGCCAGCAGTAGCCCCGGGTCTTTGAACACTGAAGCTTTCTTT.

The chain combines TRBV27 with TRBJ2-7, with a weak D call TRBD1 (5 bases). The germline gives CDR1 MNHEY, CDR2 SMNVEV (reference sequence). V lost 2 bases and J lost 5, with 10 bases in between. The CDR3 has 13 amino acids. The chain's CDR3 is CASSLRQLNEQYF. The CDR3 DNA reads TGTGCCAGCAGTTTAAGACAGCTCAACGAGCAGTACTTC.

J is TRBJ2-1 and V is TRBV5-6; D perhaps matches TRBD1 (6 bases). Germline CDR1 and CDR2: SGHDT and YYEEEE. CDR3 length equals 18 residues. Trimming cost V 2 bases and J 3 bases, with 21 bases left between them. The CDR3 nucleotides read TGTGCCAGCAGCTTCAGAGGCAGGGGCCGGCTTTTCTACAATGAGCAGTTCTTC. Amino acids: CASSFRGRGRLFYNEQFF.

The chain combines TRBV5-1 with TRBJ1-1, with unresolved D. Germline V gives CDR1 SGHRS, CDR2 YFSETQ. The V end lost 6 bases, the J end lost 1 base, and 16 bases lay between the germline ends. This CDR3 comprises 15 residues. CDR3 DNA: TGCGCCAGCACTCCTCTTACAAGCCCGAACACTGAAGCTTTCTTT. Translation gives CASTPLTSPNTEAFF.

Concerning this clone itself: Germline and junction disagree at one end, which may indicate a read error. The rearrangement links TRBV24-1 to TRBJ2-2; weak D call: TRBD2 (6 bases). This CDR3 has 15 amino acids. Looked up from germline, CDR1 is KGHDR and CDR2 is SFDVKD. The CDR3 DNA is TGTGCCACCAGTGATTTCACAGACAACACCGGGGGGCTGTTTTTT. Its protein product is CATSDFTDNTGGLFF.

The J gene is TRBJ2-7, the V gene TRBV2; D unresolved. V was cut by 6 bases and J by 0 bases, with 15 bases left in between. The V gene's germline CDR1 is SNHLY and CDR2 FYNNEI. The CDR3 is made up of 15 amino acids. The CDR3 region is CASSAPLGISYEQYF. CDR3 sequence (DNA): TGTGCCAGCAGCGCCCCACTGGGAATCTCCTACGAGCAGTACTTC.

Details on this clone: Different DNA sequences within this sample yield the same CDR3. The CDR3 DNA reads as TGTGCCAGCAGCCTTGGGACGGGGAGCTCCTACGAGCAGTACTTC. Encoded protein: CASSLGTGSSYEQYF. The chain has TRBV9 and TRBJ2-7; D may correspond to TRBD1 or TRBD2 (5 bases each). Trimming removed 4 bases at V and 0 bases at J, with 14 bases between. This CDR3 is built from 15 residues. Germline values: CDR1 SGDLS, CDR2 YYNGEE.

The chain combines TRBV5-4 with TRBJ1-5; no definite D call. This CDR3 is built from 13 residues. CDR1 and CDR2 from the germline V gene are SGHNT and YYREEE (reference sequence). V lost 0 bases and J 3 bases, leaving 4 bases between the germline ends. The CDR3 coding sequence is TGTGCCAGCAGCTTGGAGGTCAATCAGCCCCAGCATTTT. Residues: CASSLEVNQPQHF.

The V and J genes are TRBV28 and TRBJ1-2, with D possibly being TRBD1 (5 bases). Trimming pared 4 bases from V and 3 bases from J, leaving 9 bases between. The CDR3 has 13 residues. Germline V lookup: CDR1 MDHEN, CDR2 SYDVKM. CDR3 sequence reads: CASSYGQHYGYTF. The CDR3 bases are TGTGCCAGCAGTTACGGACAACACTATGGCTACACCTTC.

The CDR3 DNA reads TGTGCCAGCAGTGTTGCGGCGCGTAATGAAAAACTGTTTTTT. This encodes CASSVAARNEKLFF. The chain joins TRBV2 to TRBJ1-4; no clear D gene. CDR1 is SNHLY, CDR2 FYNNEI, per germline. Trimming removed 4 bases at V and 4 bases at J, with 10 bases between. The length of the CDR3 is 14 residues.

This clone was counted between two and nine times. The V gene is TRBV24-1, the J gene TRBJ1-5, with D possibly TRBD1 on 6 matching bases. Trimming removed 1 base at V and 12 bases at J, with 9 bases between. Germline assignment: CDR1 KGHDR and CDR2 SFDVKD. The CDR3 has 12 residues. CDR3 bases: TGTGCCACCAGTGATTTCGGGGGGCTCCAGCATTTT. It translates to CATSDFGGLQHF.

As for this clone: Other nucleotide sequences in the sample specify the same CDR3. The chain is built from TRBV5-1 and TRBJ1-1; 7 bases agree with TRBD1. This CDR3 spans 13 amino acids. Germline assignment: CDR1 SGHRS and CDR2 YFSETQ. V gave up 0 bases and J gave up 5 bases; unmatched junction bases: 1. The CDR3 nucleotides are TGCGCCAGCAGCTTGGACAGGGGTACTGAAGCTTTCTTT. As protein: CASSLDRGTEAFF. The full variable domain, in which reference TRBV5-1 and TRBJ1-1 provide the parts outside the CDR3, is KAGVTQTPRYLIKTRGQQVTLSCSPISGHRSVSWYQQTPGQGLQFLFEYFSETQRNKGNFPGRFSGRQFSNSRSEMNVSTLELGDSALYLCASSLDRGTEAFFGQGTRLTVV.

In regard to this clone: Other DNA sequences from this sample encode an identical CDR3 as well. The J gene is TRBJ1-4, the V gene TRBV11-2; 7 bases line up with TRBD1. CDR1 is SGHAT, CDR2 FQNNGV, per germline. Trimming took 3 bases from V and 8 from J; bases not matched to a gene: 6. The CDR3 loop spans 14 amino acids. The CDR3 is CASSLGQGGEKLFF. CDR3 DNA: TGTGCCAGCAGCTTGGGGCAGGGGGGAGAAAAACTGTTTTTT.

The rearrangement uses TRBV6-4 and TRBJ2-6; no clear D. V gave up 5 bases and J gave up 0 bases, with 8 bases separating them. Per the germline V gene, CDR1 is MRHNA and CDR2 is SNTAGT. The CDR3 totals 15 residues. CDR3 nucleotide sequence: TGTGCCAGCAGTAGGTCTTTCTCTGGGGCCAACGTCCTGACTTTC. Its translation is CASSRSFSGANVLTF.

The rearrangement uses TRBV10-3 and TRBJ1-2; D ambiguous. The germline gives CDR1 ENHRY, CDR2 SYGVKD. The CDR3 extends over 15 amino acids. The V gene lost 7 bases and the J gene lost 4 bases, with 19 bases spanning the gap. The CDR3 DNA reads TGTGCCATCAAGATTGACCCTCCAGCCCCCTATGGCTACACCTTC. It encodes CAIKIDPPAPYGYTF.

Concerning this clone itself: The sample has other DNA sequences that encode this CDR3 too. V usage is TRBV12-3 or TRBV12-4 and J usage is TRBJ2-1; D gene ambiguous. Trimming pared 1 base from V and 9 bases from J, leaving 4 bases between. This CDR3 is 11 amino acids long. This CDR3 is CASSLGFEQFF. DNA for the CDR3: TGTGCCAGCAGTTTAGGGTTTGAGCAGTTCTTC.

This clone has more than one count but fewer than ten. The V gene is TRBV27, the J gene TRBJ1-4; 10 bases agree with TRBD1. CDR1 is MNHEY, CDR2 SMNVEV, per germline (reference sequence). This CDR3 has 13 amino acids. Trimming at V came to 6 bases and at J to 5 bases, leaving 0 bases not matched to a gene. In DNA, the CDR3 is TGTGCCAGCAGGGACAGGGGGAATGAAAAACTGTTTTTT. Translating it yields CASRDRGNEKLFF.

The V and J genes are TRBV4-1 and TRBJ1-4, with D maybe TRBD1 (6 bases). CDR3 length: 15 residues. The V gene's germline CDR1 is MGHRA and CDR2 YSYEKL. Trimming left V 5 bases short and J 8 bases short, with 18 bases between. The CDR3 sequence: CASSVARTEKEKLFF. DNA of the CDR3: TGCGCCAGCAGCGTCGCTAGGACAGAAAAAGAAAAACTGTTTTTT.